Presented here are 8 T cell receptor beta chains from one specimen sequenced in a study of CD8 T cells in ankylosing spondylitis. Their target antigens are unknown. In TCRdb, the 5' RACE reads were re-called with MiXCR into one record per CDR3 protein. Among 400,000 to 450,000 distinct CDR3 sequences listed, roughly a sixth were seen once. Study results and caveats: A motif in TCR beta, a set of under ten highly homologous variants, appeared characteristic of ankylosing spondylitis blood.

What was sequenced was blood, either unsorted or a sorted T cell fraction (not recorded which). These receptors were collected from a male donor with ankylosing spondylitis.

The chain carries TRBV7-2 and TRBJ1-4; 10 positions match TRBD1. The germline gives CDR1 SGHTA, CDR2 FQGNSA. The CDR3 has 14 residues. The V segment lost 1 base and the J segment 7 bases; nucleotides outside the gene matches: 0. This CDR3 is CASSLGTGGEKLFF. The CDR3 bases are TGTGCCAGCAGCTTAGGGACAGGGGGTGAAAAACTGTTTTTT.

This clonotype was seen more than once but under ten times. The chain is built from TRBV20-1 and TRBJ1-1; D uncertain. The CDR3 runs to 12 residues. Germline V lookup: CDR1 DFQATT, CDR2 SNEGSKA (reference sequence). V gave up 4 bases and J gave up 10 bases, with 16 bases separating them. CDR3 DNA sequence: TGCAGTGCTAAATGGTTAGGATTTGGAGCTTTCTTT. Translating it yields CSAKWLGFGAFF.

The rearrangement joins TRBV27 to TRBJ1-5; D not certain. CDR3 size: 16 residues. V lost 5 bases, J lost 2 bases, and 16 bases lay in between. Germline CDR1 and CDR2: MNHEY and SMNVEV (reference sequence). The CDR3 protein is CASSQIHKRGNQPQHF. The CDR3 DNA reads as TGTGCCAGCAGTCAAATACACAAACGGGGCAATCAGCCCCAGCATTTT.

This clonotype was counted ten times or more. The V and J genes are TRBV12-3 or TRBV12-4 and TRBJ2-1; TRBD2 agrees at 8 bases. Losses at the gene ends were 5 bases for V and 4 bases for J; bases not matched to a gene: 10. This CDR3 region has 16 residues. CDR3 sequence reads: CASSPTVAGIYNEQFF. CDR3 DNA: TGTGCCAGCAGTCCTACAGTAGCGGGGATATACAATGAGCAGTTCTTC.

The CDR3 DNA sequence: TGTGCCACCAGTGTTCAGGGGACCGGGGAGCTGTTTTTT. Translating gives CATSVQGTGELFF. The chain is built from TRBV24-1 and TRBJ2-2, with D perhaps matching TRBD1 (6 bases). Germline V lookup: CDR1 KGHDR, CDR2 SFDVKD. V dropped 5 bases and J dropped 5 bases, with 8 bases sitting between them. The CDR3 is 13 amino acids.

This chain uses TRBV13 with TRBJ2-5, with TRBD1 as a possible D gene (5 bases). Trimming shortened V by 1 base and J by 3 bases, and 9 bases separated the two germline ends. The CDR3 spans 14 residues. Germline CDR1 reads PRHDT; CDR2 reads FYEKMQ (reference sequence). The CDR3 DNA reads TGTGCCAGCAGCTTAGTGGACACTAAAGAGACCCAGTACTTC. This sequence encodes CASSLVDTKETQYF. Full variable domain (missing parts from reference TRBV13 and TRBJ2-5): AAGVIQSPRHLIKEKRETATLKCYPIPRHDTVYWYQQGPGQDPQFLISFYEKMQSDKGSIPDRFSAQQFSDYHSELNMSSLELGDSALYFCASSLVDTKETQYFGPGTRLLVL.

Many counts were recorded for this clonotype. This chain uses TRBV20-1 with TRBJ2-3; D is perhaps TRBD2 (6 bases). Germline CDR1 and CDR2: DFQATT and SNEGSKA (reference sequence). The CDR3 contains 15 residues. Trimming took off 4 bases at V and 1 base at J, with 15 bases between the two ends. This chain's CDR3 is CSAKRWGEGTDTQYF. CDR3 coding DNA: TGCAGTGCTAAGCGATGGGGGGAGGGCACAGATACGCAGTATTTT.

This clonotype was recorded many times. The J gene is TRBJ1-1, the V gene TRBV5-1, with 8 bases fitting TRBD1. CDR1 and CDR2 (germline): SGHRS, YFSETQ. The J segment lost 1 base and the V segment lost 4 bases, leaving 9 bases of the junction unmatched. This CDR3 spans 16 amino acids. CDR3 in amino acids: CASSPTRTGTNTEAFF. The DNA for the CDR3 is TGCGCCAGCAGCCCAACTAGGACAGGGACGAACACTGAAGCTTTCTTT.